What follows describes a single TCR beta chain. Its target is unknown. Time point of the sample: blood 2 weeks post-SBRT. Treatment of the sample: 15 Gy SBRT to primary tumor, nephrectomy 4 weeks later. Serial blood draws occurred at baseline and 2 and 4 weeks post-SBRT. Germline-derived CDR1 and CDR2 are MDHEN and SYDVKM. V shed 5 bases and J shed 5 bases, with 18 bases lying between them. CDR3 size: 16 residues. Assay: immunoSEQ multiplex PCR; the TCRdb copy retains only in-frame clones and omits some. The sample yields some 120,000 clones, 75% to 90% seen once. The data belong to a study of radiation and T cells in renal cell carcinoma. For the study at large: Nephrectomy followed 15 Gy stereotactic body radiation by 4 weeks. General study points: Top tumor clonotypes rose in blood 2 weeks post-radiation, then contracted. Without pretreatment biopsies, baseline tumor clonotype presence was undetermined.

The source was blood, collected from a patient whose treatment included radiotherapy and nephrectomy. The TCR originated in a woman aged 60 to 75 with renal cell carcinoma. The rearrangement joins TRBV28 to TRBJ2-2; possibly TRBD1 or TRBD2 for D (6 bases each). CDR3 residues: CASSVPGGRGTGELFF. DNA of the CDR3: TGTGCCAGCAGTGTACCCGGGGGCCGGGGGACCGGGGAGCTGTTTTTT.